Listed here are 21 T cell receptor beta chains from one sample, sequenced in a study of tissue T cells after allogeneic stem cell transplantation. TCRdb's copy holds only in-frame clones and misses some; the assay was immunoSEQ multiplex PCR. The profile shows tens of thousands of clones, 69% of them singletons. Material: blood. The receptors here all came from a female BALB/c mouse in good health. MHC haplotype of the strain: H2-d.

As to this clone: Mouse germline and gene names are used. CDR3 in amino acids: CASGSKTGGSTLYF. The part of the CDR3 DNA that was read is TGTGCCAGCGGTTCCAAGACTGGGGGGAGCACCTTGTAC. The chain has TRBV13-2 and TRBJ2-4, with 10 bases identical to TRBD2. The CDR3 is cut off 1 residue early in the read; its end comes from the germline J gene. Germline CDR1 is NNHNN and CDR2 is SYGAGS (reference sequence). This CDR3 is built from 14 residues. With V trimmed by 4 bases and J by 8 bases, 7 bases remained unmatched.

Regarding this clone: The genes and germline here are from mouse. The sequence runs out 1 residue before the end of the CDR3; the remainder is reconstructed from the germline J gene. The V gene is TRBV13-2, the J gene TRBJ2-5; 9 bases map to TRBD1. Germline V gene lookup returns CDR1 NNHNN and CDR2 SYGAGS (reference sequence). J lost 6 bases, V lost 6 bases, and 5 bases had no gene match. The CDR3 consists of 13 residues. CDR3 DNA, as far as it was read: TGTGCCAGCGAGAGGGACAGGGCGGACACCCAGTAC. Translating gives CASERDRADTQY. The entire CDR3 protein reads CASERDRADTQYF.

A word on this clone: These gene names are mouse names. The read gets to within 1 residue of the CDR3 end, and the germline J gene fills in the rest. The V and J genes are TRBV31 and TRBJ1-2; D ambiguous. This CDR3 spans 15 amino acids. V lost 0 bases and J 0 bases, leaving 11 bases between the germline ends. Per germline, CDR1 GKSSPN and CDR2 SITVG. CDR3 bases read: TGTGCCTGGAGTCTAGGCTGGACCTCAAACTCCGACTACACC. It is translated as CAWSLGWTSNSDYT. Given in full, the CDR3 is CAWSLGWTSNSDYTF. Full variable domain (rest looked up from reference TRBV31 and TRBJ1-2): AQTIHQWPVAEIKAVGSPLSLGCTIKGKSSPNLYWYWQATGGTLQQLFYSITVGQVESVVQLNLSASRPKDDQFILSTEKLLLSHSGFYLCAWSLGWTSNSDYTFGSGTRLLVI.

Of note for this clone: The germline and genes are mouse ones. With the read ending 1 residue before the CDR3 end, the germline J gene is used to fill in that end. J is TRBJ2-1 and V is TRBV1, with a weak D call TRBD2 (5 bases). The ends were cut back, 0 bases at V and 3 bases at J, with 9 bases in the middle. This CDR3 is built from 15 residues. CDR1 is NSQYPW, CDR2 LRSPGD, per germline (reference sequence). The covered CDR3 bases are TGCACCTGCAGTGCAGATTTGGGGTTCTATGCTGAGCAGTTC. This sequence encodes CTCSADLGFYAEQF. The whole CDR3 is CTCSADLGFYAEQFF.

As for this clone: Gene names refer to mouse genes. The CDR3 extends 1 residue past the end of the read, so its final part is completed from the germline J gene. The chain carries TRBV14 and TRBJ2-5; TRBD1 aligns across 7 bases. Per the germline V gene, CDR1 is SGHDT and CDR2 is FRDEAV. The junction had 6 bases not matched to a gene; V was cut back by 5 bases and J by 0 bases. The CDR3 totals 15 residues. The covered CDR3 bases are TGTGCCAGCAGCCCTGGACAGGTTAACCAAGACACCCAGTAC. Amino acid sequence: CASSPGQVNQDTQY. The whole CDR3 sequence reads CASSPGQVNQDTQYF.

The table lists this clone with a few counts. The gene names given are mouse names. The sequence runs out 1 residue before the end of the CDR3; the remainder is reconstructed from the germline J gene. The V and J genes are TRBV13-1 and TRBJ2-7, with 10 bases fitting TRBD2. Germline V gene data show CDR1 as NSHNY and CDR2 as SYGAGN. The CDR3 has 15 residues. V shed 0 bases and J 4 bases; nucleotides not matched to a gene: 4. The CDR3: CASSDAGTGVYEQYF. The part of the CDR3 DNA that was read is TGTGCCAGCAGTGATGCAGGGACTGGGGTGTATGAACAGTAC.

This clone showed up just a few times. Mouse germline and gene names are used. The CDR3 DNA, read in part, is TGTGCCAGCAGTATATGGGTCTATGCTGAGCAGTTC. Encoded protein: CASSIWVYAEQF. The entire CDR3 sequence reads CASSIWVYAEQFF. This chain links TRBV19 with TRBJ2-1, with unresolved D. The read stops 1 residue short of the end of the CDR3; the missing end is completed from the germline J gene. The V gene lost 1 base and the J gene lost 3 bases, with 5 bases spanning the gap. This CDR3 spans 13 amino acids. The germline V gene has CDR1 FNHDT and CDR2 SITEND (reference sequence).

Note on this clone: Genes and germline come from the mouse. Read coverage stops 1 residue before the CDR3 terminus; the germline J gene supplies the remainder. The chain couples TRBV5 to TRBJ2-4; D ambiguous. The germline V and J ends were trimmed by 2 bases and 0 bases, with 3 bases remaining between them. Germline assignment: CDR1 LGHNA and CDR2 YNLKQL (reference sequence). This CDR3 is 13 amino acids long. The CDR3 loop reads CASSQTSQNTLYF. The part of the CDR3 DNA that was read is TGTGCCAGCAGCCAAACTAGTCAAAACACCTTGTAC.

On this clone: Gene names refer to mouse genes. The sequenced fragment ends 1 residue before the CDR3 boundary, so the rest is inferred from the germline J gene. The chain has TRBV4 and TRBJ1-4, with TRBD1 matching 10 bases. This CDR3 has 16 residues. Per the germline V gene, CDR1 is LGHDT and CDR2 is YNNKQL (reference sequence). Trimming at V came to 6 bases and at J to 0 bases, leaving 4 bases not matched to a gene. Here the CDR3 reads CASRGDRGISNERLFF. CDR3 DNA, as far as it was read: TGTGCCAGCAGGGGGGACAGGGGAATTTCCAACGAAAGATTATTT.

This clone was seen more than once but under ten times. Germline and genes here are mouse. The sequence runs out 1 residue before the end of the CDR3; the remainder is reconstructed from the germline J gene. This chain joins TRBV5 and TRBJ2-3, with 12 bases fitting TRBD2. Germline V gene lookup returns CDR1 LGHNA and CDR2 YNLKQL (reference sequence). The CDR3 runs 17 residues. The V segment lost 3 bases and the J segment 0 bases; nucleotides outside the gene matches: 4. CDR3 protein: CASSHGTGGRSAETLYF. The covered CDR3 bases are TGTGCCAGCAGCCACGGGACTGGGGGGCGTAGTGCAGAAACGCTGTAT.

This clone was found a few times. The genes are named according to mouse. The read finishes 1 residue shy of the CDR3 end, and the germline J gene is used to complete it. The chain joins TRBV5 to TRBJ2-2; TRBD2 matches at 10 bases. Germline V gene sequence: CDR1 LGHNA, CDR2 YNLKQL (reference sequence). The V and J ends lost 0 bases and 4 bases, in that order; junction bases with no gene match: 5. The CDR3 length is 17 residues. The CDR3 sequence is CASSQDWGGAGTGQLYF. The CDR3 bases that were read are TGTGCCAGCAGCCAAGACTGGGGGGGCGCGGGCACCGGGCAGCTCTAC.

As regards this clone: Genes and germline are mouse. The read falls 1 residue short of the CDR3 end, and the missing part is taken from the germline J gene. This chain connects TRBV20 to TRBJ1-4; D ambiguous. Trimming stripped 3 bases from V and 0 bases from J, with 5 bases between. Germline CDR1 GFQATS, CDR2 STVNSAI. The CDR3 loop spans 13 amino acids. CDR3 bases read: TGTGGTGCTAGACAGATTTCCAACGAAAGATTATTT. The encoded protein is CGARQISNERLF. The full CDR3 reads CGARQISNERLFF. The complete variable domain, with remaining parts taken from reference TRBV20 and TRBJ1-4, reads GALVYQYPRRTICKSGTSMRMECQAVGFQATSVAWYRQSPQKTFELIALSTVNSAIKYEQNFTQEKFPISHPNLSFSSMTVLNAYLEDRGLYLCGARQISNERLFFGHGTKLSVL.

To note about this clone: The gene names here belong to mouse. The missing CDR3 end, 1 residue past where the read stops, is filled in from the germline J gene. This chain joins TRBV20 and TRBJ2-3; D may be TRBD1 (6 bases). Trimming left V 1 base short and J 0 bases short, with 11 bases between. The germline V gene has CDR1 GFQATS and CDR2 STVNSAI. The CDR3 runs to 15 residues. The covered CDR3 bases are TGTGGTGCTAGGGCCGGGACAACTAGTGCAGAAACGCTGTAT. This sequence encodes CGARAGTTSAETLY. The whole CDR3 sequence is CGARAGTTSAETLYF.

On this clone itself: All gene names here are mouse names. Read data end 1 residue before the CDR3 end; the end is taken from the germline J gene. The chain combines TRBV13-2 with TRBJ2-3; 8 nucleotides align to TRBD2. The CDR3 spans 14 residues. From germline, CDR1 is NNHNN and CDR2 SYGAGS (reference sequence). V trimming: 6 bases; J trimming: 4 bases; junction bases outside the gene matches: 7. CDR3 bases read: TGTGCCAGCGCCCTAGGACTGGGAACAGAAACGCTGTAT. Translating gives CASALGLGTETLY. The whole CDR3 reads CASALGLGTETLYF.

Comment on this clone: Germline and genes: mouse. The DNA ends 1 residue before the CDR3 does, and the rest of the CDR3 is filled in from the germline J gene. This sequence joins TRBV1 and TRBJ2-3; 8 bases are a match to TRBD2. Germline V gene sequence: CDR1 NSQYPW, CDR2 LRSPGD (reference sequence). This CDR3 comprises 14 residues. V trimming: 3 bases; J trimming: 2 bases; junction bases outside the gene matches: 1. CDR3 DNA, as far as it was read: TGCACCTGCAGTGCGGGGGGGGCTGCAGAAACGCTGTAT. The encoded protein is CTCSAGGAAETLY. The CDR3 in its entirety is CTCSAGGAAETLYF.

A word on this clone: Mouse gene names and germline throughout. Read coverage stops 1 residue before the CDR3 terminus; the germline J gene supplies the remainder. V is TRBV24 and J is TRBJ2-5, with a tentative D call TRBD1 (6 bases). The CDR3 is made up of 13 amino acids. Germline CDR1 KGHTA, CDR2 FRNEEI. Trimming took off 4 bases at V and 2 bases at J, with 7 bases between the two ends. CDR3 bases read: TGTGCCAGCAGTCCGGACAGCCAAGACACCCAGTAC. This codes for CASSPDSQDTQY. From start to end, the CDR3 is CASSPDSQDTQYF.

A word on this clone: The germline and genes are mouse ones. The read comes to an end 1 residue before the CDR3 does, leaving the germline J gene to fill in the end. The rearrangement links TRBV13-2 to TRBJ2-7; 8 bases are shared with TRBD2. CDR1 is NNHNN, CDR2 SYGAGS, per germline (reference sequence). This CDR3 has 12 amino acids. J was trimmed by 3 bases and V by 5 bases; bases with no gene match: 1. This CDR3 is CASGLGVYEQYF. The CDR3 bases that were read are TGTGCCAGCGGACTGGGGGTCTATGAACAGTAC.

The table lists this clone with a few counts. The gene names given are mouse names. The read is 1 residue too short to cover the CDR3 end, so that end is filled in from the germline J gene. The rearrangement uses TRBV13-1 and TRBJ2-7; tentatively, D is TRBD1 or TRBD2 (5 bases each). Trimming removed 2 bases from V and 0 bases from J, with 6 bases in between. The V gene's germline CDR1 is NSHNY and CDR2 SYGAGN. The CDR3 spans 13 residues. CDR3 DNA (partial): TGTGCCAGCAGTGAGGGGGTCTCCTATGAACAGTAC. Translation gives CASSEGVSYEQY. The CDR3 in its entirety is CASSEGVSYEQYF.

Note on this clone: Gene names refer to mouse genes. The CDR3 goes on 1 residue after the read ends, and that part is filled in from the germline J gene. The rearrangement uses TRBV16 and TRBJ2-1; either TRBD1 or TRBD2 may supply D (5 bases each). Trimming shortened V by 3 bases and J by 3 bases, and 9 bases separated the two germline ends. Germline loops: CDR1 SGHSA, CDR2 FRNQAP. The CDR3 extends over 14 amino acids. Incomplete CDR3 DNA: TGTGCAAGCAGCTTGCCCGGGACCTATGCTGAGCAGTTC. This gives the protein CASSLPGTYAEQF. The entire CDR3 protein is CASSLPGTYAEQFF.

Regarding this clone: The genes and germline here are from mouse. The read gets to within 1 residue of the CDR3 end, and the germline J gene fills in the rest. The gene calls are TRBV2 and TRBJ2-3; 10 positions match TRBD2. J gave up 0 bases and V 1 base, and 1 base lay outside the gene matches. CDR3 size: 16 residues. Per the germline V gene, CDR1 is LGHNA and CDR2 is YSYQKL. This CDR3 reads CASSQGTGGSAETLYF. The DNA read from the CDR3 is TGTGCCAGCAGCCAAGGGACTGGGGGTAGTGCAGAAACGCTGTAT.

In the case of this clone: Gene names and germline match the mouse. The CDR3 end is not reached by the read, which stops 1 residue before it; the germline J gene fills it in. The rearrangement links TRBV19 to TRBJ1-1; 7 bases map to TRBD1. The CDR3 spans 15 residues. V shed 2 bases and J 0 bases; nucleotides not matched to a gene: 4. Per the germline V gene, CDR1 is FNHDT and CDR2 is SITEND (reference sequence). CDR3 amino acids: CASSIGQGANTEVFF. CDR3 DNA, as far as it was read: TGTGCCAGCAGTATCGGCCAGGGGGCAAACACAGAAGTCTTC.